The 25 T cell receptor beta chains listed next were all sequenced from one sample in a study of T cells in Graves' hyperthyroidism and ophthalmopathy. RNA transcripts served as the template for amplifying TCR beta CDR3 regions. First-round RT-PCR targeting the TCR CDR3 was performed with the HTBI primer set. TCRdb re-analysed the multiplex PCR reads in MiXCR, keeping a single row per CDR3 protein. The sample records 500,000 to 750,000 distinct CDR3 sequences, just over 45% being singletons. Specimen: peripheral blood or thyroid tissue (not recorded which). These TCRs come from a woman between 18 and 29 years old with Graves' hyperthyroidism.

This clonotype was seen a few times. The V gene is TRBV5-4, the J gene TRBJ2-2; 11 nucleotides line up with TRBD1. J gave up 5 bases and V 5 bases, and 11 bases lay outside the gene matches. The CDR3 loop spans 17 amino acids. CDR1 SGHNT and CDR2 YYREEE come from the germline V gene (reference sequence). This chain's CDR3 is CASSHLLGTGGTGELFF. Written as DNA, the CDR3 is TGTGCCAGCAGTCATTTACTAGGGACAGGGGGTACCGGGGAGCTGTTTTTT.

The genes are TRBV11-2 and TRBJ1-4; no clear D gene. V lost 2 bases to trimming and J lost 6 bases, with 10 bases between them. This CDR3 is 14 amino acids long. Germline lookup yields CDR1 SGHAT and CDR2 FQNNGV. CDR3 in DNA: TGTGCCAGCAGCTTATCCAGAAACGATGAAAAACTGTTTTTT. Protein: CASSLSRNDEKLFF.

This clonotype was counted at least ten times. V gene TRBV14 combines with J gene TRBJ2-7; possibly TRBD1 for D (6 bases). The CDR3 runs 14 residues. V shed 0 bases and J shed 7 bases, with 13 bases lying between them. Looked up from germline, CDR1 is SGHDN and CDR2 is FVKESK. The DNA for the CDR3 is TGTGCCAGCAGCCAAGATTTGCTAGGGACAGAGCAGTACTTC. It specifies CASSQDLLGTEQYF.

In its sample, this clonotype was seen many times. The CDR3 nucleotides are TGCGCCAGCAGCCAAGAGAATAGGGTGGTCGGCTACACCTTC. Residues: CASSQENRVVGYTF. This chain uses TRBV4-1 with TRBJ1-2; D remains ambiguous. The germline V gene has CDR1 MGHRA and CDR2 YSYEKL. This CDR3 is 14 amino acids long. V lost 0 bases and J 8 bases, leaving 13 bases between the germline ends.

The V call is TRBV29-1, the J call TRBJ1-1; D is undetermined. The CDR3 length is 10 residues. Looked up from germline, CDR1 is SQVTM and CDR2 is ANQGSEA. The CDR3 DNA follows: TGCAGTGGCCAGAACACTGAAGCTTTCTTT. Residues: CSGQNTEAFF.

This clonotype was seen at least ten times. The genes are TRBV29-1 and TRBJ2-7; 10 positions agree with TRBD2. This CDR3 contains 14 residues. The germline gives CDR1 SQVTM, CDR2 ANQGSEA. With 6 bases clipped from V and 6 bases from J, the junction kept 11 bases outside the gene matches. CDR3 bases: TGCAGCGTGTATCTAGCGGGAGTGTCGTCCGAGCAGTACTTC. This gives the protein CSVYLAGVSSEQYF.

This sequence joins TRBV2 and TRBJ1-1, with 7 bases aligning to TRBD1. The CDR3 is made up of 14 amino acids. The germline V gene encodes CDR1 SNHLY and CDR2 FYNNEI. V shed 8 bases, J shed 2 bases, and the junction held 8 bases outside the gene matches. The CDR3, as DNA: TGTGCCAGCGGAGGACAGGTCGGTAACACTGAAGCTTTCTTT. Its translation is CASGGQVGNTEAFF.

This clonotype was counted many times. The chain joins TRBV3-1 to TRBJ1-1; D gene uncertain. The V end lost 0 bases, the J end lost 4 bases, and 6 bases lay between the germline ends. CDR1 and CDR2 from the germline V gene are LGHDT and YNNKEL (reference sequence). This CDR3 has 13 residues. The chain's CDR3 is CASSQDPFTEAFF. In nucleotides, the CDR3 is TGTGCCAGCAGCCAAGATCCTTTCACTGAAGCTTTCTTT.

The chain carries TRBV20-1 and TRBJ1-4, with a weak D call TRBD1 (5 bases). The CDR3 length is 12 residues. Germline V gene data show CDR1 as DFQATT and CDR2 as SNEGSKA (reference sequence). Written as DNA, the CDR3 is TGCAGGGACTTGGGGGGAAGTGAAAAACTGTTTTTT. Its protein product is CRDLGGSEKLFF.

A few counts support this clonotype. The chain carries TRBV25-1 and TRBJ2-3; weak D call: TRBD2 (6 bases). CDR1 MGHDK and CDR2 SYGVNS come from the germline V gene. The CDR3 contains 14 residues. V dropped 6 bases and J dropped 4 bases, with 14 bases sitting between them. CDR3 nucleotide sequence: TGTGCCAGCAGCCCTGGAGGGGCCTCAGATACGCAGTATTTT. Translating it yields CASSPGGASDTQYF.

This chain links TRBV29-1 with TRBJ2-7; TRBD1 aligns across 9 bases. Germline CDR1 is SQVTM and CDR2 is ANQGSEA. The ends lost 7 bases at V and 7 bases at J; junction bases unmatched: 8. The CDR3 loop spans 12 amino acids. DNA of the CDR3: TGCAGCGCCAGGGACAGGGCGGGAGAGCAGTACTTC. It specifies CSARDRAGEQYF.

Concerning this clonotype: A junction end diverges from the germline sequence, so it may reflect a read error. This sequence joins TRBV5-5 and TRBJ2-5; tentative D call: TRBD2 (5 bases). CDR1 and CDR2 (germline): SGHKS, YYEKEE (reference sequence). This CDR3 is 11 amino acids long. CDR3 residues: CASSDEGTQYF. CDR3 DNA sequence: TGCGCCAGCAGCGACGAGGGGACCCAGTACTTC.

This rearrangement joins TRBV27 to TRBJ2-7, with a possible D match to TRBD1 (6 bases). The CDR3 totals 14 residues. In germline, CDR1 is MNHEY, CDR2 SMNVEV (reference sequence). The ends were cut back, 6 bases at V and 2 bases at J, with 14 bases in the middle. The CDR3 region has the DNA TGTGCCAGCAGCCGGGACACTGGAACCTACGAGCAGTACTTC. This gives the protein CASSRDTGTYEQYF.

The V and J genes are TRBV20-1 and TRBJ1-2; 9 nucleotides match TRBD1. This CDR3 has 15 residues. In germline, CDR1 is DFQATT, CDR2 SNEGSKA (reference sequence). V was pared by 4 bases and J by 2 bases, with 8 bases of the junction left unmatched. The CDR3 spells CSAINRDRANYGYTF. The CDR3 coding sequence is TGCAGTGCTATCAACCGGGACAGGGCCAACTATGGCTACACCTTC.

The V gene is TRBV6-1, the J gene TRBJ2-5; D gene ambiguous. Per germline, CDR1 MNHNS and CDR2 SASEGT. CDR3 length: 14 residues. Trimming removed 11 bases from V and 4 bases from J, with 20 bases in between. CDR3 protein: CAATLDRVRETQYF. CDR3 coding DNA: TGTGCCGCGACCCTGGATAGGGTGCGAGAGACCCAGTACTTC.

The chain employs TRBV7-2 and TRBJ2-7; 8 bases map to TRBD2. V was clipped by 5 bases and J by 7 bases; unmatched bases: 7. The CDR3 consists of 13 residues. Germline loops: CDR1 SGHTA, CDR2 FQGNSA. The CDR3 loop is CASSSAGGSEQYF. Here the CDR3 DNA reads TGTGCCAGCAGCAGCGCGGGAGGATCTGAGCAGTACTTC.

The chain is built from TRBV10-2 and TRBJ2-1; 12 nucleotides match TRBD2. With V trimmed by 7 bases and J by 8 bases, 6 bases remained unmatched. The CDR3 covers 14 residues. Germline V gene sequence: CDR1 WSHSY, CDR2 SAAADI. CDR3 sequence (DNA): TGCGCCAGCACGGGACTAGCGGGTACACATGAGCAGTTCTTC. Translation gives CASTGLAGTHEQFF.

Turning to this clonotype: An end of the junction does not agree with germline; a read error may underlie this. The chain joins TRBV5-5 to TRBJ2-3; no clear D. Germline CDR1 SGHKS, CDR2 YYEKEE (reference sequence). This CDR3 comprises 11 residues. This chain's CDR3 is CACSLEDTQYF. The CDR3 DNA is TGTGCCTGCAGCTTAGAGGATACGCAGTATTTT.

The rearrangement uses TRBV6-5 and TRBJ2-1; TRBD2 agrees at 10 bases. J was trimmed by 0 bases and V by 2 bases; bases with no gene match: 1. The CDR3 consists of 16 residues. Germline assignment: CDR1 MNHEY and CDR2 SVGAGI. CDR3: CASSYRTSGSYNEQFF. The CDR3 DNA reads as TGTGCCAGCAGTTACCGGACTAGCGGCTCCTACAATGAGCAGTTCTTC.

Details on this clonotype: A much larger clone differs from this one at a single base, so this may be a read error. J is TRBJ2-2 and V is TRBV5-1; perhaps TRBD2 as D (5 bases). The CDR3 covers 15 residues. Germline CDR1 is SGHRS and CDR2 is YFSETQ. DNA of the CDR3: TGCGCCAGCAGCTTGTCAATACGTTACACCGGGGAGCCGTTTTTT. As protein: CASSLSIRYTGEPFF.

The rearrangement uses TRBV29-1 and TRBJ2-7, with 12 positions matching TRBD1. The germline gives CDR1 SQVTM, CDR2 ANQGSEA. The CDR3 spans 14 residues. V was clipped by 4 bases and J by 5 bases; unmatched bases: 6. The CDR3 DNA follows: TGCAGCGTTGTTGGGGGACAGGGGGCGCACGAGCAGTACTTC. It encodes CSVVGGQGAHEQYF.

The CDR3 nucleotides are TGTGCCAGCAGTGGGTCGGGACAGGGCTACGAGCAGTACTTC. Residues: CASSGSGQGYEQYF. V gene TRBV2 combines with J gene TRBJ2-7; TRBD1 agrees at 9 bases. CDR3 size: 14 residues. V was pared by 4 bases and J by 3 bases, with 4 bases of the junction left unmatched. CDR1 is SNHLY and CDR2 is FYNNEI in the germline V gene.

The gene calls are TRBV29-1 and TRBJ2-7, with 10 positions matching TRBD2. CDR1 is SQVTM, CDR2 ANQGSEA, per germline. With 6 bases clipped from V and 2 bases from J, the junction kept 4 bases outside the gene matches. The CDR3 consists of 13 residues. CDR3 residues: CSVILAGPYEQYF. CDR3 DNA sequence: TGCAGCGTCATACTAGCGGGACCCTACGAGCAGTACTTC.

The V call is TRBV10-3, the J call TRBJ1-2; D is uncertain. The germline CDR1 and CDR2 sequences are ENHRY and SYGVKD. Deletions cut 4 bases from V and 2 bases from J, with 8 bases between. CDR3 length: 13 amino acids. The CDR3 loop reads CAISVRENYGYTF. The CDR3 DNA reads TGTGCCATCAGTGTCCGGGAAAACTATGGCTACACCTTC.

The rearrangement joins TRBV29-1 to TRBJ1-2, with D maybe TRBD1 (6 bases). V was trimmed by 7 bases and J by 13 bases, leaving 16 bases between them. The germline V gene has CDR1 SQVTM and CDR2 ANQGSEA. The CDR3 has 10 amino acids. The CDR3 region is CSALGGAATF. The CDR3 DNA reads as TGCAGCGCCTTGGGGGGGGCCGCCACCTTC.